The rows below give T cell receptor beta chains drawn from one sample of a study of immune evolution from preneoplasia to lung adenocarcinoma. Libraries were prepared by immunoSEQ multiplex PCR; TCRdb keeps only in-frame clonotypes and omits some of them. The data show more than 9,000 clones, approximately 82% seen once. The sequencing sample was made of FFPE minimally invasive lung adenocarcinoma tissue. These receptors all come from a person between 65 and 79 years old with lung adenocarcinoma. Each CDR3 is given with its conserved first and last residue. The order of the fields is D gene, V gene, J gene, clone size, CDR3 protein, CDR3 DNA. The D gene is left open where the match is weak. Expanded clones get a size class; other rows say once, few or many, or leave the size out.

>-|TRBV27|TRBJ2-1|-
CASSPSSSVSSYNEQFF
TGTGCCAGCAGTCCAAGCTCTAGCGTTAGCTCCTACAATGAGCAGTTCTTC
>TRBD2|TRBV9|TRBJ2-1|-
CASSTTSGRVLDEQFF
TGTGCCAGCAGCACGACTAGCGGGAGGGTATTGGATGAGCAGTTCTTC
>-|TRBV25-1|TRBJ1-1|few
CASGSGVTEAFF
TGTGCCAGCGGCTCAGGGGTAACTGAAGCTTTCTTT
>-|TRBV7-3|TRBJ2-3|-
CASSLTGGGTDTQYF
TGTGCCAGCAGCTTAACAGGGGGGGGCACAGATACGCAGTATTTT
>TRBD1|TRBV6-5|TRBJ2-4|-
CASSYYGTGPKNIQYF
TGTGCCAGCAGTTACTACGGGACAGGTCCCAAAAACATTCAGTACTTC
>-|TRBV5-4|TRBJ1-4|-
CASSQRSSDEKLFF
TGTGCCAGCAGCCAGAGAAGTTCGGATGAAAAACTGTTTTTT
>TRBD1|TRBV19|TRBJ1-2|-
CASSWTGGYLGYTF
TGTGCCAGTAGTTGGACAGGGGGCTATCTTGGCTACACCTTC
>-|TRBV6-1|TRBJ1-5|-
CASSPEPYSNQPQHF
TGTGCCAGCAGTCCGGAGCCCTATAGCAATCAGCCCCAGCATTTT
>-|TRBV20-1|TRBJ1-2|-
CSARWEVGYTF
TGCAGTGCTAGATGGGAGGTAGGCTACACCTTC
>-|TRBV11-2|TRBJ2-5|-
CASSQDPGSQETQYF
TGTGCCAGCAGTCAAGATCCGGGATCTCAAGAGACCCAGTACTTC
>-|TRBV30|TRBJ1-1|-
CAWKLTSAEAFF
TGTGCCTGGAAGTTAACAAGCGCTGAAGCTTTCTTT
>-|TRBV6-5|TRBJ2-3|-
CASSYSDPTDTQYF
TGTGCCAGCAGTTACAGTGACCCCACAGATACGCAGTATTTT
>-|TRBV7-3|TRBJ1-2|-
CASSPQGSGGYTF
TGTGCCAGCAGCCCACAGGGTTCGGGCGGCTACACCTTC
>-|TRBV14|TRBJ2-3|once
CASSPTRQRLVTQYF
TGTGCCAGCAGCCCGACAAGACAGAGGCTAGTAACGCAGTATTTT
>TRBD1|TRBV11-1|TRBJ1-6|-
CASSTRQGENSPLHF
TGTGCCAGCAGCACCAGACAGGGGGAGAATTCACCCCTCCACTTT
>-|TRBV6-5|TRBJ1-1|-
CASSPREEAFF
TGTGCCAGCAGCCCCCGGGAAGAAGCTTTCTTT
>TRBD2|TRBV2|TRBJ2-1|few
CASSVRREHEQFF
TGTGCCAGCAGTGTTAGGCGGGAGCATGAGCAGTTCTTC
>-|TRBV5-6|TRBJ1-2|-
CASSSGAGEGYTF
TGTGCCAGCAGCTCCGGAGCGGGAGAGGGCTACACCTTC
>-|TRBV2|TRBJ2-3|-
CASSEETVDTQYF
TGTGCCAGCAGTGAAGAGACAGTAGATACGCAGTATTTT
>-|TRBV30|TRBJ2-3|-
CAWSNGAASTDTQYF
TGTGCCTGGAGTAACGGAGCGGCTAGCACAGATACGCAGTATTTT
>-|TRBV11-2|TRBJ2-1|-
CASSLGPRGRSYNEQFF
TGTGCCAGCAGCTTAGGCCCCAGAGGGAGATCCTACAATGAGCAGTTCTTC
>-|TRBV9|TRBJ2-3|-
CASSPNPITDTQYF
TGTGCCAGCAGCCCAAACCCAATTACAGATACGCAGTATTTT
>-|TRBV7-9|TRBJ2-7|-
CASSPPRGPYEQYF
TGTGCCAGCAGCCCCCCCCGGGGTCCCTACGAGCAGTACTTC
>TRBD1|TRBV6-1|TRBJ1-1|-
CASSGGTGLNTEAFF
TGTGCCAGCAGTGGTGGGACAGGGCTAAACACTGAAGCTTTCTTT
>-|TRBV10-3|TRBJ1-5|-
CAISESLGVSNQPQHF
TGTGCCATCAGTGAGTCTTTGGGCGTTAGCAATCAGCCCCAGCATTTT
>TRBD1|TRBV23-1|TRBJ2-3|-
CASSPVTGTGEDTQYF
TGCGCCAGCAGTCCAGTCACCGGGACAGGGGAAGATACGCAGTATTTT
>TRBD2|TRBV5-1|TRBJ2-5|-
CASSGGVRGQETQYF
TGCGCCAGCAGCGGGGGGGTGAGAGGGCAAGAGACCCAGTACTTC
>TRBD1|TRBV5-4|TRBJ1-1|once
CASSDWGQRREAFF
TGTGCCAGCAGCGACTGGGGACAGCGAAGGGAAGCTTTCTTT
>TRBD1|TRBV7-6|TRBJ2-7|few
CASSAGTGYEQYF
TGTGCCAGCAGCGCTGGGACAGGCTACGAGCAGTACTTC
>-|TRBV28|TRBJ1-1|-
CASSLGTTRGTEAFF
TGTGCCAGCAGTTTAGGGACCACGAGGGGCACTGAAGCTTTCTTT
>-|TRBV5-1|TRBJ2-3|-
CASSWTGERQDTQYF
TGCGCCAGCAGCTGGACGGGGGAGCGACAAGATACGCAGTATTTT
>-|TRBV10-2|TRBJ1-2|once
CVSSEIGNYGYTF
TGCGTCAGCAGTGAGATAGGGAACTATGGCTACACCTTC
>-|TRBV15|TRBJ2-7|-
CATSRDAGSEQYF
TGTGCCACCAGCAGAGATGCAGGGAGCGAGCAGTACTTC
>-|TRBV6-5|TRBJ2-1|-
CASSDGKNNEQFF
TGTGCCAGCAGTGACGGCAAAAACAATGAGCAGTTCTTC
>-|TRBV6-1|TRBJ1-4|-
CATKETASNEKLFF
TGTGCCACCAAAGAGACAGCTTCTAATGAAAAACTGTTTTTT
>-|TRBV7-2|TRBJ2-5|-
CASSLSFSETQYF
TGTGCCAGCAGCCTATCTTTTTCGGAGACCCAGTACTTC
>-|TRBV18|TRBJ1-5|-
CASSQQVPNGPQHF
TGTGCCAGCTCACAACAGGTTCCCAATGGGCCCCAGCATTTT
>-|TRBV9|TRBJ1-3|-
CASSLAGGGGNTIYF
TGTGCCAGCAGCCTCGCCGGGGGCGGTGGAAACACCATATATTTT
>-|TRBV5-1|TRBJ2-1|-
CASSLAQGYYNEQFF
TGCGCCAGCAGCTTGGCCCAGGGATATTACAATGAGCAGTTCTTC
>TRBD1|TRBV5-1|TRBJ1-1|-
CASSRTGAEAFF
TGCGCCAGCAGTCGGACAGGGGCTGAAGCTTTCTTT
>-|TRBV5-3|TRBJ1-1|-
CARSSGQQEITTEAFF
TGTGCCAGAAGCTCGGGACAACAGGAGATTACCACTGAAGCTTTCTTT
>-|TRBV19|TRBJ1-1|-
CASSIGRVFGTEAFF
TGTGCCAGTAGTATAGGAAGGGTATTCGGCACTGAAGCTTTCTTT
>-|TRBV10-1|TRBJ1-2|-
CASSETRRYGYTF
TGCGCCAGCAGTGAGACACGCCGCTATGGCTACACCTTC
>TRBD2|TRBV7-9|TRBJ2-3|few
CASSFSGGTDTQYF
TGTGCCAGCAGCTTTTCCGGGGGGACAGATACGCAGTATTTT
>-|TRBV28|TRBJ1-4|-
CASQQGTNEKLFF
TGTGCCAGCCAACAGGGTACTAATGAAAAACTGTTTTTT
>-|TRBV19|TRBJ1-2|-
CASSMDGYHYGYTF
TGTGCCAGTAGTATGGATGGTTATCACTATGGCTACACCTTC
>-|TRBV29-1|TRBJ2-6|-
CSVPNQGSGANVLTF
TGCAGCGTTCCTAACCAGGGCTCTGGGGCCAACGTCCTGACTTTC
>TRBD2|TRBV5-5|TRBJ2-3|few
CASSSYWREMNTQYF
TGTGCCAGCAGCTCCTACTGGCGGGAGATGAATACGCAGTATTTT
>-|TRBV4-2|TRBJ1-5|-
CASSPKGGVQPQHF
TGTGCCAGCAGCCCGAAGGGTGGGGTTCAGCCCCAGCATTTT
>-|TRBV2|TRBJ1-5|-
CASSSPQGHTQGQPQHF
TGTGCCAGCAGCTCCCCTCAGGGACATACACAGGGTCAGCCCCAGCATTTT
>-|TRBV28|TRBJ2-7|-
CASSSRGMRVGTYEQYF
TGTGCCAGCAGTTCACGCGGTATGCGGGTCGGAACCTACGAGCAGTACTTC
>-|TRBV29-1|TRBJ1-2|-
CSVEGEGRYGYTF
TGCAGCGTTGAAGGGGAAGGGAGATATGGCTACACCTTC
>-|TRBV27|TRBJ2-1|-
CASSPEPYNEQFF
TGTGCCAGCAGCCCCGAGCCCTACAATGAGCAGTTCTTC
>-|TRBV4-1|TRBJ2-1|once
CASSLSRGLAGEQFF
TGCGCCAGCAGCCTCAGTAGAGGGCTAGCTGGTGAGCAGTTCTTC
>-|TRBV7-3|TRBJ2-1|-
CASSFDNEQFF
TGTGCCAGCAGCTTCGACAATGAGCAGTTCTTC
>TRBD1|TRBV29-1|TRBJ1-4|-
CSVGGDSSNEKLFF
TGCAGCGTTGGGGGGGACAGTTCTAATGAAAAACTGTTTTTT
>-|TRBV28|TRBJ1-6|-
CASSLGFGSTESPLHF
TGTGCCAGCAGTTTAGGGTTCGGGAGTACTGAGTCACCCCTCCACTTT
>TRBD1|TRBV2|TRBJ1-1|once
CASRQTGGATEAFF
TGTGCCAGCAGACAAACAGGGGGAGCGACTGAAGCTTTCTTT
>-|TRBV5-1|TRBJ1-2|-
CASSLGSWGSGSSGYTF
TGCGCCAGCAGCTTGGGATCGTGGGGGTCAGGTTCGTCAGGCTACACCTTC
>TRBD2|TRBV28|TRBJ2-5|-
CASSSGATRGETQYF
TGTGCCAGCAGCAGCGGGGCGACCCGGGGGGAGACCCAGTACTTC